Shown below are 19 T cell receptor beta chains from a single sample sequenced in a study of vaccination and CD4 T cells after COVID-19. For these TCRs, the target antigens are not known. Treatment indicated: approximately 11-day PBMC culture with coronavirus spike peptide pools or control peptides (ViraFEST assay). Oncomine TCR Beta short-read sequencing was applied to DNA from cultured CD4+ T cells. TCRdb reprocessed the PCR reads via MiXCR and lists one record per CDR3 protein. The data hold roughly 15,000 distinct CDR3 sequences, with approximately 48% observed a single time. The source material was CD4+ T cells from blood, cultured in vitro. These receptor sequences come from a human donor who had recovered from COVID-19.

This clonotype was seen only a few times. V usage is TRBV25-1 and J usage is TRBJ1-6; D is perhaps TRBD1 (5 bases). Germline V gene sequence: CDR1 MGHDK, CDR2 SYGVNS. CDR3 length: 15 amino acids. Trimming stripped 3 bases from V and 9 bases from J, with 15 bases between. CDR3 sequence: CASSDAGAGSSPLHF. The CDR3 DNA follows: TGTGCCAGCAGTGACGCCGGGGCAGGGAGTTCACCCCTCCACTTT.

The J gene is TRBJ1-1, the V gene TRBV12-3 or TRBV12-4; no clear D. CDR3 length: 11 amino acids. V was clipped by 6 bases and J by 3 bases, with 5 bases between them. CDR3 DNA sequence: TGTGCCAGCAGCTTCTACACTGAAGCTTTCTTT. Translating gives CASSFYTEAFF.

V usage is TRBV20-1 and J usage is TRBJ1-1, with unresolved D. CDR1 is DFQATT and CDR2 is SNEGSKA in the germline V gene (reference sequence). CDR3 length: 10 amino acids. V lost 6 bases and J 1 base, leaving 3 bases between the germline ends. The CDR3 region has the DNA TGCAGTGCAGCGAACACTGAAGCTTTCTTT. Its translation: CSAANTEAFF.

The V call is TRBV30, the J call TRBJ2-2, with 9 nucleotides matching TRBD1. This CDR3 is built from 14 residues. Losses at the gene ends were 5 bases for V and 4 bases for J; bases not matched to a gene: 5. The V gene's germline CDR1 is GTSNPN and CDR2 SVGIG (reference sequence). CDR3 residues: CAWGQGLGTGELFF. The CDR3, as DNA: TGTGCCTGGGGACAGGGGTTGGGCACCGGGGAGCTGTTTTTT.

V and J are TRBV15 and TRBJ2-7; D uncertain. This CDR3 contains 15 residues. Germline V lookup: CDR1 LNHNV, CDR2 YYDKDF (reference sequence). The V gene lost 0 bases and the J gene lost 1 base, with 10 bases spanning the gap. CDR3 DNA sequence: TGTGCCACCAGCAGAGATACGACTGAATCCTACGAGCAGTACTTC. Translating it yields CATSRDTTESYEQYF.

This clonotype has a handful of counts. The genes are TRBV7-3 and TRBJ2-1; 7 bases map to TRBD2. Per the germline V gene, CDR1 is SGHTA and CDR2 is FQGTGA. The ends lost 0 bases at V and 7 bases at J; junction bases unmatched: 9. This CDR3 is 16 amino acids long. This CDR3 is CASSLTGSGGINEQFF. The CDR3 region has the DNA TGTGCCAGCAGCTTAACCGGATCGGGAGGTATAAATGAGCAGTTCTTC.

This sequence joins TRBV5-1 and TRBJ1-1; D is possibly TRBD1 (6 bases). The V end was cut by 4 bases, the J end by 1 base, with 14 bases between. From germline, CDR1 is SGHRS and CDR2 YFSETQ. The CDR3 sequence is 15 residues long. The CDR3 nucleotides read TGCGCCAGCAGCCCGACAATGACAGGGAACACTGAAGCTTTCTTT. Residues: CASSPTMTGNTEAFF. Complete variable domain (other parts from reference TRBV5-1 and TRBJ1-1): KAGVTQTPRYLIKTRGQQVTLSCSPISGHRSVSWYQQTPGQGLQFLFEYFSETQRNKGNFPGRFSGRQFSNSRSEMNVSTLELGDSALYLCASSPTMTGNTEAFFGQGTRLTVV.

This clonotype was recorded only once. The rearrangement links TRBV6-5 to TRBJ1-5; TRBD1 aligns across 10 bases. V shed 2 bases, J shed 3 bases, and the junction held 1 base outside the gene matches. The germline CDR1 and CDR2 sequences are MNHEY and SVGAGI. This CDR3 comprises 15 residues. The CDR3 DNA reads TGTGCCAGCAGTTACGGGACAGGGGTCAATCAGCCCCAGCATTTT. Its protein product is CASSYGTGVNQPQHF.

This chain uses TRBV7-9 with TRBJ1-1; D is ambiguous. Germline V gene data show CDR1 as SEHNR and CDR2 as FQNEAQ (reference sequence). V gave up 2 bases and J gave up 3 bases, with 7 bases separating them. The CDR3 has 13 residues. Written as DNA, the CDR3 is TGTGCCAGCAGCTTACTGGGAGACACTGAAGCTTTCTTT. It codes for CASSLLGDTEAFF.

The V and J genes are TRBV11-2 and TRBJ1-1; 8 bases agree with TRBD1. The CDR3 has 15 amino acids. Germline trimming cut 6 bases from V and 5 bases from J; bases unmatched to any gene: 11. Per germline, CDR1 SGHAT and CDR2 FQNNGV. CDR3 in amino acids: CASSRFQGADTEAFF. In DNA, the CDR3 is TGTGCCAGCAGTCGATTTCAGGGGGCGGATACTGAAGCTTTCTTT.

This clonotype was observed a handful of times. One junction end does not reproduce the germline sequence, and a read error may be involved. V and J are TRBV7-8 and TRBJ1-5; a weak D match, TRBD1 (6 bases). Germline CDR1 reads SGHVS; CDR2 reads FQNEAQ. CDR3 size: 15 residues. The CDR3 DNA follows: TGTGCCAGCAGCTTAGGGGTGACAGGCAATCGGCCCCAGCATTTT. Amino acids: CASSLGVTGNRPQHF.

In its sample, this clonotype is medium-sized. V and J are TRBV19 and TRBJ2-1, with D uncertain. The germline gives CDR1 LNHDA, CDR2 SQIVND (reference sequence). The V end was cut by 10 bases, the J end by 4 bases, with 20 bases between. This CDR3 contains 15 residues. The CDR3 here is CATNPTYNLYNEQFF. The CDR3 DNA reads as TGTGCCACCAACCCAACCTATAACCTTTACAATGAGCAGTTCTTC.

This clonotype was counted once. V gene TRBV20-1 combines with J gene TRBJ2-5; D gene uncertain. Trimming took 0 bases from V and 3 from J, leaving 11 bases between them. CDR1 and CDR2 (germline): DFQATT, SNEGSKA (reference sequence). The CDR3 covers 14 residues. The CDR3 sequence is CSARDSLVEETQYF. The CDR3 DNA sequence: TGCAGTGCTAGAGATAGTCTGGTCGAAGAGACCCAGTACTTC.

This CDR3 reads CAISESVGNYNEQFF. The DNA of the CDR3 is TGTGCCATCAGTGAGTCGGTCGGGAACTACAATGAGCAGTTCTTC. The chain uses TRBV10-3 and TRBJ2-1; D perhaps matches TRBD2 (5 bases). This CDR3 has 15 amino acids. V gave up 0 bases and J gave up 3 bases, with 9 bases separating them. CDR1 is ENHRY, CDR2 SYGVKD, per germline.

The chain uses TRBV6-1 and TRBJ1-4; 10 bases are shared with TRBD1. The CDR3 extends over 14 amino acids. Germline V gene data show CDR1 as MNHNS and CDR2 as SASEGT. V trimming: 6 bases; J trimming: 6 bases; junction bases outside the gene matches: 4. The CDR3 region has the DNA TGTGCCAGCAGCTGGGACAGGGGCGATGAAAAACTGTTTTTT. The encoded protein is CASSWDRGDEKLFF.

This clonotype has only a few counts. The rearrangement links TRBV7-9 to TRBJ2-3; 11 bases align to TRBD2. Germline V gene data show CDR1 as SEHNR and CDR2 as FQNEAQ (reference sequence). V lost 3 bases, J lost 3 bases, and 2 bases stayed unmatched. The CDR3 contains 15 residues. Written as DNA, the CDR3 is TGTGCCAGCAGCTTGGGACTAGCGGAGACAGATACGCAGTATTTT. Its translation: CASSLGLAETDTQYF.

This clonotype was counted a few times. This rearrangement joins TRBV15 to TRBJ2-1, with TRBD1 matching 7 bases. The CDR3 has 15 amino acids. V lost 0 bases and J lost 4; bases outside the gene matches: 3. Germline CDR1 LNHNV, CDR2 YYDKDF (reference sequence). CDR3: CATSRDDRDYNEQFF. In nucleotides, the CDR3 is TGTGCCACCAGCAGAGACGACAGGGATTACAATGAGCAGTTCTTC.

The J gene is TRBJ1-2, the V gene TRBV6-1, with 7 bases identical to TRBD1. The CDR3 totals 18 residues. Germline trimming cut 1 base from V and 5 bases from J; bases unmatched to any gene: 16. The germline CDR1 and CDR2 sequences are MNHNS and SASEGT. CDR3 coding DNA: TGTGCCAGCAGTGAAGGGTCTACCGGGCGACAGGGATCTTATGGCTACACCTTC. Translated, it gives CASSEGSTGRQGSYGYTF.

For this clonotype: One junction end disagrees with the germline gene, perhaps due to a read error. The chain links TRBV19 to TRBJ1-1; D is perhaps TRBD1 (5 bases). Germline V CDR1 and CDR2: LNHDA, SQIVND (reference sequence). The CDR3 spans 15 residues. This CDR3 reads CASISQSKGNTEAFF. The CDR3 DNA is TGTGCCAGTATAAGTCAATCGAAGGGGAACACTGAAGCCTTCTTT.